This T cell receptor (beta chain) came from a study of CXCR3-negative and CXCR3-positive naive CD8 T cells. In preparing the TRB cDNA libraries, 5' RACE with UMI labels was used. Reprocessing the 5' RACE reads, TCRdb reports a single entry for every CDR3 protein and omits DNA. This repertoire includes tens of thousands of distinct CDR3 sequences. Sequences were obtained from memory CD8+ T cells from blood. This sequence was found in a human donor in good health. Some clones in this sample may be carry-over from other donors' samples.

The CDR3 loop is CASSYFLGGQETQYF. This chain connects TRBV6-5 to TRBJ2-5; the TCRdb call, TRBD1, lacks DNA for checking. Germline lookup yields CDR1 MNHEY and CDR2 SVGAGI. This CDR3 region has 15 residues.